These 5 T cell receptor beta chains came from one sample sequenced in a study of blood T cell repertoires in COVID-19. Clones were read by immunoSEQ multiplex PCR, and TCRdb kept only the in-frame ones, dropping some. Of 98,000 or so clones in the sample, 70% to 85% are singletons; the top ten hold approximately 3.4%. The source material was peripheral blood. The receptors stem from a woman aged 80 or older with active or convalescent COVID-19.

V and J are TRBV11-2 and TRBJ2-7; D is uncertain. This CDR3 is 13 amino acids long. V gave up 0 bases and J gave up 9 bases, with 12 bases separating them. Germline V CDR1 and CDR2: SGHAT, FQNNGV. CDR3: CASSLDLSTVQYF. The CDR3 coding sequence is TGTGCCAGCAGCTTAGATTTAAGTACTGTGCAGTACTTC.

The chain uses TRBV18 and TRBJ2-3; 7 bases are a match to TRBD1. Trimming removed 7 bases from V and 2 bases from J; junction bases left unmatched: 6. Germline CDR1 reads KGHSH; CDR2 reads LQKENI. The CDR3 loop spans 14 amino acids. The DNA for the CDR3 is TGTGCCAGCTTTAGAGGGGGCCCCACAGATACGCAGTATTTT. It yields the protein CASFRGGPTDTQYF.

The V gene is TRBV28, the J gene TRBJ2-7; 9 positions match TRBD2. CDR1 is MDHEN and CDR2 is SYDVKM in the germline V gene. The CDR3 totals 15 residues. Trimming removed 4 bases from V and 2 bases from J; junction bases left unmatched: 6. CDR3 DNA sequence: TGTGCCAGCAGTTCCCAAGCGGGGGGTACCTACGAGCAGTACTTC. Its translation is CASSSQAGGTYEQYF.

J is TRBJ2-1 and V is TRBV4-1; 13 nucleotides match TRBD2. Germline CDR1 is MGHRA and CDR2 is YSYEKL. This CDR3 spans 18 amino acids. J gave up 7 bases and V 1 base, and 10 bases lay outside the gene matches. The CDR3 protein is CASSQVGATSGRLNEQFF. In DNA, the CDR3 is TGCGCCAGCAGCCAAGTCGGGGCGACTAGCGGGAGGTTGAATGAGCAGTTCTTC.

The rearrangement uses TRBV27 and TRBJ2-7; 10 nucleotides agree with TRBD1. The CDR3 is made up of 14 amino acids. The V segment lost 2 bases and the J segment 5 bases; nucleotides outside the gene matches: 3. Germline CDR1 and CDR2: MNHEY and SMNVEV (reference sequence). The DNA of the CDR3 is TGTGCCAGCAGTTTAGACAGGGGGCTGAACGAGCAGTACTTC. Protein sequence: CASSLDRGLNEQYF.